A selection of T cell receptor beta chains follows, all from one sample in a study of T cells in Graves' hyperthyroidism and ophthalmopathy. TCRdb processed the multiplex PCR reads anew with MiXCR; each CDR3 protein has one entry. The sample gives 300,000 to 400,000 distinct CDR3 sequences, roughly a fifth of which show up once; 50% is in the top ten. Sample: blood. The receptors were sampled from a woman in her forties or fifties with Graves' hyperthyroidism. Both conserved end residues are part of each CDR3. The D gene is left open where the match is weak. The size entry is marked missing in some rows and otherwise reads once, few, many or a size class.

V gene	D gene	clone size	J gene	CDR3 DNA	CDR3 protein
TRBV2	NA	many	TRBJ2-3	TGTGCCAGCAGAAGGGGACGCTCCGATACGCAGTATTTT	CASRRGRSDTQYF
TRBV12-3/TRBV12-4	NA	once	TRBJ1-2	TGTGCCAGCAGTTTTATCCTGGCGGGGGACGAGAGGACTGGGTTGGAGGGCTACACCTTC	CASSFILAGDERTGLEGYTF
TRBV20-1	TRBD2	NA	TRBJ2-7	TGCAGTGCTAGACTTACTAGCGGGGGCGAGCAGTACTTC	CSARLTSGGEQYF
TRBV7-3	NA	NA	TRBJ2-7	TGTGCCAGCAGCCACAGTCAAGGCTACGAGCAGTACTTC	CASSHSQGYEQYF
TRBV5-1	NA	NA	TRBJ2-2	TGCGCCAGCAGCTTCTCCGTGGGCGCCGGGGAGCTGTTTTTT	CASSFSVGAGELFF
TRBV12-3/TRBV12-4	NA	many	TRBJ1-1	TGTGCCAGCAGTTTGGGTTGGAGGTACGGAGCTTTCTTT	CASSLGWRYGAFF
TRBV27	TRBD1	many	TRBJ1-1	TGTGCCAGCAGTTTATCCCGGACAGGGGGAGGTACTGAAGCTTTCTTT	CASSLSRTGGGTEAFF
TRBV20-1	TRBD2	NA	TRBJ2-1	TGCAGTGCTAGAGGAGGGGGTAGCGGGAGGAATGAGCAGTTCTTC	CSARGGGSGRNEQFF
TRBV27	NA	many	TRBJ1-2	TGTGCCAGCAGTTTATACTGGGGTCGCGGCTACACCTTC	CASSLYWGRGYTF
TRBV19	TRBD2	few	TRBJ2-1	TGTGCCAGTAGCTCCGGGACTAAGGCGGGTGAGCAGTTCTTC	CASSSGTKAGEQFF
TRBV6-1	NA	NA	TRBJ2-2	TGTGCCAGCCATCCGATTAGCGGAGGGGCCGGGGAGCTGTTTTTT	CASHPISGGAGELFF
TRBV3-1	NA	many	TRBJ2-2	TGTGCCAGCAGCCTACCGCTTGGGGCCGGGGAGCTGTTTTTT	CASSLPLGAGELFF
TRBV6-1	TRBD1	NA	TRBJ1-2	TGTGCCAGCAGTTCAAACTACAGGGGTACGAGTGGCTACACCTTC	CASSSNYRGTSGYTF
TRBV5-4	TRBD2	NA	TRBJ2-2	TGTGCCAGCAGCTTGGGGGCTAGCGGGTCTTCGGCCGGGGAGCTGTTTTTT	CASSLGASGSSAGELFF
TRBV24-1	NA	few	TRBJ1-4	TGTGCCACCAGTGGCAGGGTCGGGGAAAAACTGTTTTTT	CATSGRVGEKLFF
TRBV4-3	NA	NA	TRBJ2-1	TGCGCCAGCAGCCAAGCTTACGCCCACTCCTACAATGAGCAGTTCTTC	CASSQAYAHSYNEQFF
TRBV5-1	NA	many	TRBJ2-2	TGCGCCAGCAGCTTGGTTCGGGGAGACACCGGGGAGCTGTTTTTT	CASSLVRGDTGELFF
TRBV29-1	NA	NA	TRBJ2-2	TGCAGCGTTGGGACAGCGAACACCGGGGAGCTGTTTTTT	CSVGTANTGELFF
TRBV10-3	NA	NA	TRBJ2-5	TGTGCCATTTCCGTGGGAGAGACCCAGTACTTC	CAISVGETQYF
TRBV7-9	NA	few	TRBJ1-1	TGTGCCAGCAGCCCGCAGGGGTGGAACACTGAAGCTTTCTTT	CASSPQGWNTEAFF
TRBV19	NA	NA	TRBJ2-1	TGTGCCAGTAGGCTGGGCAGGAGAGACAATGAGCAGTTCTTC	CASRLGRRDNEQFF
TRBV5-8	TRBD1	NA	TRBJ1-5	TGTGCCAGCAGCTTGGTGACAGGGGGTCTCAATCAGCCCCAGCATTTT	CASSLVTGGLNQPQHF
TRBV4-1	NA	many	TRBJ2-7	TGCGCCAGCAGCCAAGACGCGGGCAGGGGCCCCTACGAGCAGTACTTC	CASSQDAGRGPYEQYF
TRBV5-1	TRBD2	many	TRBJ2-7	TGCGCCAGCAGTCCGACTAGCGGGGGATACTCCTACGAGCAGTACTTC	CASSPTSGGYSYEQYF
TRBV14	NA	few	TRBJ1-1	TGTGCCAGCAGCCAAGTCAGGGGAGGCACTGAAGCTTTCTTT	CASSQVRGGTEAFF
TRBV27	NA	many	TRBJ1-1	TGTGCCAGCAGACACCTCTGGCAGGGGTTGACTGAAGCTTTCTTT	CASRHLWQGLTEAFF